Below, 32 T cell receptor beta chains from the same sample are listed, as sequenced in a study of CD8 T cells in Susac syndrome. RNA, at 0.5 to 1 ug, was reverse transcribed with random hexamers. Each CDR3 protein is one row after TCRdb ran MiXCR on the immunoSEQ multiplex PCR reads. The table shows 180,000 or so distinct CDR3 sequences, with just under 95% occurring only once. Material: CD4+ T cells from PBMCs. The receptors shown here come from a human donor in good health.

The chain is built from TRBV9 and TRBJ2-7, with 7 bases identical to TRBD1. Losses at the gene ends were 3 bases for V and 3 bases for J; bases not matched to a gene: 6. The CDR3 loop spans 14 amino acids. In germline, CDR1 is SGDLS, CDR2 YYNGEE. The chain's CDR3 is CASSGQGRGYEQYF. The DNA for the CDR3 is TGTGCCAGCAGCGGACAGGGCAGGGGCTACGAGCAGTACTTC.

The chain employs TRBV28 and TRBJ2-7; unclear D gene. The CDR3 runs to 12 residues. V was clipped by 5 bases and J by 4 bases, with 9 bases between them. Germline CDR1 is MDHEN and CDR2 is SYDVKM. The CDR3 loop reads CASSRKGYEQYF. The DNA of the CDR3 is TGTGCCAGCAGTCGAAAGGGTTACGAGCAGTACTTC.

CDR3 nucleotides: TGTGCCAGCAGTTTACGGGTCGCGGCAATCGGCGGGAGGGGAGATACGCAGTATTTT. Translation gives CASSLRVAAIGGRGDTQYF. The chain combines TRBV12-3 or TRBV12-4 with TRBJ2-3; 9 bases map to TRBD2. The trim removed 2 bases at V and 5 bases at J, leaving 17 bases unmatched. This CDR3 has 19 residues.

The chain employs TRBV5-6 and TRBJ2-2; D could derive from TRBD1 or TRBD2 (5 bases each). V lost 1 base to trimming and J lost 0 bases, with 7 bases between them. This CDR3 region has 15 residues. Germline V CDR1 and CDR2: SGHDT, YYEEEE. The CDR3 bases are TGTGCCAGCAGCTTGATGGGGGCGAACACCGGGGAGCTGTTTTTT. It codes for CASSLMGANTGELFF.

The V gene is TRBV14, the J gene TRBJ2-7; possibly TRBD2 for D (5 bases). The CDR3 is made up of 15 amino acids. Germline V CDR1 and CDR2: SGHDN, FVKESK. V lost 1 base to trimming and J lost 5 bases, with 15 bases between them. The CDR3 region is CASSQGWTANNEQYF. The DNA for the CDR3 is TGTGCCAGCAGCCAAGGGTGGACTGCCAATAACGAGCAGTACTTC.

The chain carries TRBV6-1 and TRBJ1-2; D may be TRBD1 (6 bases). Trimming removed 2 bases from V and 4 bases from J, with 23 bases in between. Germline V gene data show CDR1 as MNHNS and CDR2 as SASEGT. The CDR3 loop spans 18 amino acids. This CDR3 is CASSESIRDKGNLYGYTF. CDR3 DNA sequence: TGTGCCAGCAGTGAAAGTATCCGGGACAAGGGCAACCTCTATGGCTACACCTTC.

V is TRBV4-3 and J is TRBJ2-5, with TRBD2 matching 9 bases. V shed 3 bases, J shed 5 bases, and the junction held 10 bases outside the gene matches. Germline V CDR1 and CDR2: LGHNA, YSLEER. The CDR3 extends over 16 amino acids. DNA of the CDR3: TGCGCCAGCAGCCAGGGGAATAGCGGGGGCGGGGAGACCCAGTACTTC. Translating it yields CASSQGNSGGGETQYF.

The gene calls are TRBV9 and TRBJ2-3; 10 positions match TRBD2. Germline values: CDR1 SGDLS, CDR2 YYNGEE. The V gene end was trimmed by 0 bases and the J gene end by 6 bases; junction bases not matched to a gene: 10. This CDR3 comprises 17 residues. The CDR3 spells CASSVGSSGGGFDTQYF. The DNA of the CDR3 is TGTGCCAGCAGCGTAGGGTCCAGCGGGGGGGGCTTTGATACGCAGTATTTT.

This clonotype was recorded once. The chain employs TRBV5-6 and TRBJ1-1; D may be TRBD1 (6 bases). With 3 bases removed from V and 7 bases from J, the gap between germline ends came to 25 bases. The CDR3 loop spans 17 amino acids. The germline CDR1 and CDR2 sequences are SGHDT and YYEEEE. Here the CDR3 DNA reads TGTGCCAGCAGCTCACCTGCAAGGGGGGGCGCGGGCCGTGAAGCTTTCTTT. Translated, it gives CASSSPARGGAGREAFF.

The rearrangement uses TRBV3-1 and TRBJ2-1; unclear D gene. Germline values: CDR1 LGHDT, CDR2 YNNKEL (reference sequence). Trimming took 6 bases from V and 5 from J, leaving 5 bases between them. This CDR3 contains 11 residues. CDR3 nucleotide sequence: TGTGCCAGCAGGTTCGACAATGAGCAGTTCTTC. It translates to CASRFDNEQFF.

The chain recombines TRBV4-3 with TRBJ1-6; D gene uncertain. Germline V CDR1 and CDR2: LGHNA, YSLEER. This CDR3 is 15 amino acids long. V was shortened by 0 bases and J by 10 bases, with 13 bases between the two germline ends. The CDR3 DNA is TGCGCCAGCAGCCAAGACCGGCCGGTTCAGTCACCCCTCCACTTT. It codes for CASSQDRPVQSPLHF.

The chain is built from TRBV10-3 and TRBJ2-5; D is undetermined. With 1 base removed from V and 2 bases from J, the gap between germline ends came to 5 bases. The CDR3 totals 13 residues. Germline CDR1 is ENHRY and CDR2 is SYGVKD. As DNA, the CDR3 is TGTGCCATCAGTGAGTGGCAGCAAGAGACCCAGTACTTC. Translation gives CAISEWQQETQYF.

The J gene is TRBJ2-3, the V gene TRBV29-1; 10 bases map to TRBD1. CDR1 SQVTM and CDR2 ANQGSEA come from the germline V gene. The ends lost 6 bases at V and 3 bases at J; junction bases unmatched: 9. The CDR3 runs to 15 residues. CDR3 protein: CSVADRGQETDTQYF. DNA for the CDR3: TGCAGCGTCGCCGACAGGGGGCAAGAAACAGATACGCAGTATTTT.

This chain connects TRBV6-8 to TRBJ2-2; D is perhaps TRBD2 (6 bases). The ends were cut back, 5 bases at V and 4 bases at J, with 14 bases in the middle. Germline V lookup: CDR1 MNHGY, CDR2 SAAAGT. The CDR3 loop spans 15 amino acids. The CDR3 loop reads CASSPGTLRTGELFF. CDR3 in DNA: TGTGCCAGCAGTCCCGGGACTTTACGCACCGGGGAGCTGTTTTTT.

The chain recombines TRBV2 with TRBJ2-1; D possibly corresponds to TRBD2 (5 bases). Germline loops: CDR1 SNHLY, CDR2 FYNNEI. The V gene lost 4 bases and the J gene lost 0 bases, with 10 bases spanning the gap. The CDR3 extends over 15 amino acids. CDR3 loop: CASSVRGSSYNEQFF. In nucleotides, the CDR3 is TGTGCCAGCAGTGTCCGGGGTAGCTCCTACAATGAGCAGTTCTTC.

V is TRBV4-2 and J is TRBJ2-1; 9 bases are a match to TRBD2. The J segment lost 6 bases and the V segment lost 1 base, leaving 7 bases of the junction unmatched. The CDR3 is 16 residues long. Germline V lookup: CDR1 LGHNA, CDR2 YNFKEQ. The CDR3 here is CASSQAGERGVNEQFF. The CDR3 DNA is TGTGCCAGCAGCCAAGCCGGGGAGCGGGGGGTCAATGAGCAGTTCTTC.

The V call is TRBV30, the J call TRBJ1-2, with TRBD1 matching 8 bases. Losses at the gene ends were 0 bases for V and 7 bases for J; bases not matched to a gene: 4. CDR3 length: 13 amino acids. Germline CDR1 reads GTSNPN; CDR2 reads SVGIG (reference sequence). CDR3 loop: CAWSVFTGGGYTF. The CDR3 bases are TGTGCCTGGAGTGTATTTACAGGGGGTGGCTACACCTTC.

The chain has TRBV20-1 and TRBJ2-3; possibly TRBD1 or TRBD2 for D (6 bases each). This CDR3 has 14 amino acids. Per germline, CDR1 DFQATT and CDR2 SNEGSKA (reference sequence). V was pared by 3 bases and J by 1 base, with 11 bases between. The CDR3: CSARWGAGTDTQYF. DNA of the CDR3: TGCAGTGCTAGGTGGGGGGCCGGCACAGATACGCAGTATTTT.

The V and J genes are TRBV7-9 and TRBJ1-2; 7 bases align to TRBD1. The CDR3 is 13 amino acids. The V gene end was trimmed by 5 bases and the J gene end by 6 bases; junction bases not matched to a gene: 6. CDR1 SEHNR and CDR2 FQNEAQ come from the germline V gene (reference sequence). The CDR3 DNA follows: TGTGCCAGCAGCACAGGGACAGTCGATGGCTACACCTTC. Protein sequence: CASSTGTVDGYTF. Combining the CDR3 with reference TRBV7-9 and TRBJ1-2 gives the whole variable domain DTGVSQNPRHKITKRGQNVTFRCDPISEHNRLYWYRQTLGQGPEFLTYFQNEAQLEKSRLLSDRFSAERPKGSFSTLEIQRTEQGDSAMYLCASSTGTVDGYTFGSGTRLTVV.

The chain recombines TRBV12-3 or TRBV12-4 with TRBJ1-1, with 7 bases fitting TRBD1. The CDR3 has 16 amino acids. V was clipped by 3 bases and J by 5 bases; unmatched bases: 12. CDR3 sequence reads: CASSFRRGLQGTEAFF. DNA for the CDR3: TGTGCCAGCAGTTTTCGGAGGGGGCTCCAGGGTACTGAAGCTTTCTTT.

The chain joins TRBV29-1 to TRBJ2-1; either TRBD1 or TRBD2 may fit D (6 bases each). In germline, CDR1 is SQVTM, CDR2 ANQGSEA. This CDR3 is built from 16 residues. V was clipped by 2 bases and J by 1 base, with 15 bases between them. The CDR3 coding sequence is TGCAGCGTTGAAATTGGGGGCGCGGGGTCCTACAATGAGCAGTTCTTC. Protein sequence: CSVEIGGAGSYNEQFF.

The V and J genes are TRBV7-2 and TRBJ2-6; 7 positions match TRBD2. The CDR3 has 16 amino acids. The germline V gene has CDR1 SGHTA and CDR2 FQGNSA. J lost 0 bases, V lost 5 bases, and 4 bases had no gene match. CDR3 amino acids: CASSPQRGSGANVLTF. The CDR3 nucleotides read TGTGCCAGCAGCCCCCAGCGGGGCTCTGGGGCCAACGTCCTGACTTTC. Supplemented by reference TRBV7-2 and TRBJ2-6, the full variable domain reads GAGVSQSPSNKVTEKGKDVELRCDPISGHTALYWYRQSLGQGLEFLIYFQGNSAPDKSGLPSDRFSAERTGGSVSTLTIQRTQQEDSAVYLCASSPQRGSGANVLTFGAGSRLTVL.

The gene calls are TRBV2 and TRBJ1-1; D unclear. With 3 bases removed from V and 0 bases from J, the gap between germline ends came to 8 bases. Germline V gives CDR1 SNHLY, CDR2 FYNNEI. The CDR3 has 14 amino acids. The CDR3 reads CASSEVPMNTEAFF. The CDR3 bases are TGTGCCAGCAGTGAGGTGCCAATGAACACTGAAGCTTTCTTT.

The chain carries TRBV12-3 or TRBV12-4 and TRBJ2-7; D is uncertain. Trimming stripped 8 bases from V and 1 base from J, with 18 bases between. This CDR3 comprises 15 residues. CDR3 DNA sequence: TGTGCCAGCCGCCAAGCCGGCAGGCGATCCTACGAGCAGTACTTC. This translates into CASRQAGRRSYEQYF.

The CDR3 loop is CASSQSPQLAYEQYF. As DNA, the CDR3 is TGTGCCAGCAGCCAAAGCCCGCAACTCGCCTACGAGCAGTACTTC. This chain joins TRBV3-1 and TRBJ2-7; D uncertain. Trimming pared 2 bases from V and 2 bases from J, leaving 13 bases between. The CDR3 totals 15 residues. Germline V gene sequence: CDR1 LGHDT, CDR2 YNNKEL (reference sequence).

The chain employs TRBV4-2 and TRBJ1-2; TRBD1 aligns across 8 bases. V was clipped by 4 bases and J by 8 bases; unmatched bases: 6. This CDR3 is 13 amino acids long. Looked up from germline, CDR1 is LGHNA and CDR2 is YNFKEQ. The CDR3 bases are TGTGCCAGCAGCCTTGACAGGGGTCGGGGCTACACCTTC. Amino acid sequence: CASSLDRGRGYTF.

This clonotype was picked up one time. The V call is TRBV28, the J call TRBJ2-7; D is unresolved. Per germline, CDR1 MDHEN and CDR2 SYDVKM. V was clipped by 5 bases and J by 6 bases, with 14 bases between them. This CDR3 contains 13 residues. The CDR3 DNA reads as TGTGCCAGCAGTGCCAGTGGCCTGGGCGAGCAGTACTTC. Its translation: CASSASGLGEQYF.

This clonotype is a singleton in its sample. This sequence joins TRBV29-1 and TRBJ2-3; D unresolved. Germline V lookup: CDR1 SQVTM, CDR2 ANQGSEA. The CDR3 sequence is 10 residues long. The V gene lost 6 bases and the J gene lost 2 bases, with 3 bases spanning the gap. This chain's CDR3 is CSVYTDTQYF. CDR3 nucleotide sequence: TGCAGCGTCTACACAGATACGCAGTATTTT.

V is TRBV6-2 or TRBV6-3 and J is TRBJ2-6; D not certain. Trimming shortened V by 7 bases and J by 0 bases, and 10 bases separated the two germline ends. This CDR3 is 15 amino acids long. CDR1 is MNHEY, CDR2 SVGEGT, per germline. The CDR3 nucleotides are TGTGCCAGCACCCGGCCGGTCTCTGGGGCCAACGTCCTGACTTTC. Translating gives CASTRPVSGANVLTF.

The chain joins TRBV19 to TRBJ1-5; 8 nucleotides align to TRBD1. The germline gives CDR1 LNHDA, CDR2 SQIVND (reference sequence). V gave up 11 bases and J gave up 4 bases; unmatched junction bases: 13. The CDR3 sequence is 15 residues long. This CDR3 reads CAAHRGWGPNQPQHF. The CDR3 DNA is TGTGCCGCCCACAGGGGGTGGGGGCCTAATCAGCCCCAGCATTTT.

The V gene is TRBV7-9, the J gene TRBJ1-5; D not certain. The CDR3 loop spans 13 amino acids. V lost 0 bases and J lost 7, with 7 bases in between. CDR1 is SEHNR and CDR2 is FQNEAQ in the germline V gene (reference sequence). The CDR3 sequence is CASSLARAQPQHF. CDR3 bases: TGTGCCAGCAGCTTAGCTAGGGCCCAGCCCCAGCATTTT.

This chain joins TRBV3-1 and TRBJ2-7, with D possibly TRBD1 on 6 matching bases. CDR1 and CDR2 (germline): LGHDT, YNNKEL (reference sequence). Trimming pared 4 bases from V and 4 bases from J, leaving 17 bases between. This CDR3 region has 15 residues. Here the CDR3 reads CASSRLRGHDYEQYF. For the CDR3, the DNA is TGTGCCAGCAGCCGCCTCCGGGGACACGATTACGAGCAGTACTTC.